The entry below describes one T cell receptor (beta chain). The CDR3 extends over 19 amino acids. Germline V gene data show CDR1 as MNHEY and CDR2 as SVGEGT. Trimming took 4 bases from V and 0 from J; bases not matched to a gene: 9. This sample is drawn from a study of blood T cell repertoires in COVID-19. Across the study: Material from acute and convalescent COVID-19 was sourced from the United States, Italy and Spain.

Produced via immunoSEQ multiplex PCR; TCRdb's table is partial and in-frame only. The sample holds over 250,000 clones, roughly 87% seen once. The rearrangement joins TRBV6-2 or TRBV6-3 to TRBJ2-1; 13 nucleotides agree with TRBD2. The source is a human donor in a cohort sampled during active COVID-19. Input material: peripheral blood. The CDR3 spells CASSSPGLAGLSSYNEQFF. CDR3 DNA: TGTGCCAGCAGTTCCCCGGGACTAGCGGGACTGAGCTCCTACAATGAGCAGTTCTTC.